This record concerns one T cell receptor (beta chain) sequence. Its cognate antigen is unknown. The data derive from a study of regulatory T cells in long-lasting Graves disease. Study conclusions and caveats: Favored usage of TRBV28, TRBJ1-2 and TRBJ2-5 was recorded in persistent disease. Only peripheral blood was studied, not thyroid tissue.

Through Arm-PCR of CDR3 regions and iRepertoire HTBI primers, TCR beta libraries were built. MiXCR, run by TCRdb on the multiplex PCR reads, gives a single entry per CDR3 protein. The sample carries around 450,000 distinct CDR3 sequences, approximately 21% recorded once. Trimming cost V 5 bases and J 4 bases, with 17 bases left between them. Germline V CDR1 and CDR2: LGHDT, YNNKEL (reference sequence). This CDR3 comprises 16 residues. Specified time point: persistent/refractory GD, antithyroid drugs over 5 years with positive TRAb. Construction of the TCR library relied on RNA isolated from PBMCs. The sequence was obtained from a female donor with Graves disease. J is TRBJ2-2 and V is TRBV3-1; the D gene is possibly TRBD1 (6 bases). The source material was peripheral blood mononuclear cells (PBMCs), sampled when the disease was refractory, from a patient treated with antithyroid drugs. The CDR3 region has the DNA TGTGCCAGCAGCAAAATTGGACAGCGAGGCACCGGGGAGCTGTTTTTT. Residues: CASSKIGQRGTGELFF.